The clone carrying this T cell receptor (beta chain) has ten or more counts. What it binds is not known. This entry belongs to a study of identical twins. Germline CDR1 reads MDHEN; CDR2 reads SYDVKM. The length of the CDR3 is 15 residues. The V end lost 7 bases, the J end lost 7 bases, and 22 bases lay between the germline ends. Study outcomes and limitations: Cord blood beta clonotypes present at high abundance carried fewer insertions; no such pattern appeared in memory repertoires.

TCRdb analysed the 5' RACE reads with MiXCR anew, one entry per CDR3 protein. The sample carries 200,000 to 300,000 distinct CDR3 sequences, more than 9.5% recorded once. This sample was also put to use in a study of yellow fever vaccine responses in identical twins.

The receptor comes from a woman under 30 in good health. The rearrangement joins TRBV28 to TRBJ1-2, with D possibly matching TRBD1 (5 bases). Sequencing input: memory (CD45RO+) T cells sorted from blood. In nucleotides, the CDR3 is TGTGCCAGCACTAGCCCCGTGGGGCTTTTGGTTGGCTACACCTTC. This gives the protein CASTSPVGLLVGYTF.